This T cell receptor (beta chain) emerged from a study of T-cell reconstitution after alpha-beta-depleted transplantation in children (TCRdb year 2016). With respect to the entire study: Using TCR repertoire profiling, the study followed T-cell immune reconstitution in a quantitative way in children after TCRalphabeta/CD19-depleted allogeneic hematopoietic cell transplantation. Results the study describes overall, beyond this receptor: The apparently early alphabetaT-cell count recovery about two months after transplant was reportedly dependent on only several hundred rapidly expanded clones derived from non-depleted graft cells. The frequencies of hyperexpanded clones fell over the following months, and after one year, T-cell counts and TCRbeta diversity were mostly attributed to newly produced T cells. In some patients, high TCRbeta diversity at day 60 was attributed to recipient T cells and intrathymic progenitors that had survived conditioning.

V and J lose 4 bases and 5 bases, and a span of 14 bases separates them. The CDR3 runs 14 residues from the cysteine to the phenylalanine. Only CDR3 DNA is held: 42 bases, read in frame from base 1. The germline V gene specifies MGHDK as CDR1 and SYGVNS as CDR2. The label giving this sample's treatment or condition can be read as: allogeneic hematopoietic cell transplantation with graft depleted of TCRalphabeta T cells and CD19 B cells. The children who served as transplant recipients had been given grafts of TCRalphabeta/CD19-depleted allogeneic hematopoietic cells. Library preparation employed PCR. TCRdb records Illumina HiSeq 2500 as the sequencer. TCR library preparation used molecular barcoding, with unique molecular identifiers applied to normalize quantification of the TCRbeta repertoire. TCRdb took the public reads, trimmed them with fastp at Q25, ran MiXCR for clone calling and kept in-frame beta chains. For every CDR3 protein sequence, its rows merge into one entry that carries the most common genes and DNA. The table for this sample lists 200,000 to 250,000 distinct CDR3 sequences; roughly a quarter of them were counted only once. The ten largest clones represent roughly 2.5% of the sample.

On this clonotype itself: Its antigen remains unidentified. No base quality information exists; no much larger clone differs at one position.

The TCR originated in a girl aged 2 to 10 with Fanconi anemia, due to receive a stem cell transplant. The sequences come from PBMCs, collected before TCRalphabeta/CD19-depleted stem cell transplant. The V and J segments used are TRBV25-1 and TRBJ2-5, with the D gene possibly TRBD1 or TRBD2, each one fitting 6 bases. The encoded CDR3 is CASSAATGRETQYF. The base sequence is TGTGCCAGCAGTGCCGCAACAGGGAGGGAGACCCAGTACTTC.